This entry features one T cell receptor (beta chain) sequence. Per the original methods: Quantification of nucleated cells was approximated via reference gene primer amplification. Repertoires were generated with immunoSEQ multiplex PCR, while TCRdb's copy carries only in-frame clones and drops some. The V and J calls and clone size were taken over from that table, and D and trimming were inferred from the DNA. In the table there are roughly 230,000 clones, approximately 85% of which are singletons. This entry is derived from a study of blood T cell repertoires in COVID-19. For the study at large: Some COVID-19 samples were acute and others convalescent; all came from the United States, Italy and Spain.

Trimming cost V 3 bases and J 4 bases, with 7 bases left between them. The CDR3 extends over 13 amino acids. CDR1 and CDR2 (germline): MDHEN, SYDVKM. The clonotype comes from a man in his forties or fifties with acute or convalescent COVID-19. The chain links TRBV28 to TRBJ1-5; possibly TRBD1 for D (5 bases). Sequencing was performed on peripheral blood. The CDR3 DNA is TGTGCCAGCAGTTTGAACAGGAATCAGCCCCAGCATTTT. It yields the protein CASSLNRNQPQHF.